Listed below are T cell receptor beta chains from one sample, sequenced in a study of blood T cell repertoires in COVID-19. Sequencing was performed with immunoSEQ multiplex PCR; in TCRdb, only in-frame clones are kept and a portion is missing. Altogether some 100,000 clones are present, approximately 90% being singletons, with the ten largest covering around 4.7%. The source material was peripheral blood. The receptors here all came from a woman aged 80 or older with active COVID-19. Both conserved end residues are part of each CDR3. Fields, in order: CDR3 DNA, CDR3 protein, J gene, D gene, clone size, V gene. D genes are given only for firm matches. Clone size is stated in some rows and not others, as once, few, many or a class when expanded.

TGTGCCAGCAGCTTCGGGGTAGCCTCCTACGAGCAGTACTTC,CASSFGVASYEQYF,TRBJ2-7,-,-,TRBV7-2
TGTGCCAGCAGACTGAATTGGGCGGGTACAGATACGCAGTATTTT,CASRLNWAGTDTQYF,TRBJ2-3,-,-,TRBV6-4
TGTGCCAGCAGTCCGCGTGGAGGGTATGCCGGGGAGCTGTTTTTT,CASSPRGGYAGELFF,TRBJ2-2,-,-,TRBV6-5
TGTGCCAGCAGCGCCCAACAGGGACCCTATGGCTACACCTTC,CASSAQQGPYGYTF,TRBJ1-2,-,-,TRBV9
TGTGCCAGCTCACAGGACAGGGGAGAGCAGTACTTC,CASSQDRGEQYF,TRBJ2-7,TRBD1,-,TRBV18
TGTGCCAGCAGCCACGGTGGTAAGCAGTTCTTC,CASSHGGKQFF,TRBJ2-1,-,once,TRBV6-2/TRBV6-3
TGTGCCAGCAGCCTCCAGAGTCGACTAGAGCAGTTCTTC,CASSLQSRLEQFF,TRBJ2-1,-,-,TRBV7-2
TGTGCCAGCAGCCCAATAGCGGGAGAGAGGGAGACCCAGTACTTC,CASSPIAGERETQYF,TRBJ2-5,TRBD2,-,TRBV14
TGTGCCACCAGCAGAGATAGGGGACTGAGCGAAAAACTGTTTTTT,CATSRDRGLSEKLFF,TRBJ1-4,-,-,TRBV15
TGTGCCAGCTCACACACCACAGGGTTGGCTAATGAAAAACTGTTTTTT,CASSHTTGLANEKLFF,TRBJ1-4,-,-,TRBV18
TGTGCCAGCAGCCCCAGTTCAGGACAGAGAAACATTCAGTACTTC,CASSPSSGQRNIQYF,TRBJ2-4,-,-,TRBV7-9
TGCGCCAGCAGCCAAGACGGGACAGGGAATCAGCCCCAGCATTTT,CASSQDGTGNQPQHF,TRBJ1-5,TRBD1,once,TRBV4-3
TGTGCCAGCAGCATTGGGACTAGTAAGCAGTTCTTC,CASSIGTSKQFF,TRBJ2-1,TRBD2,-,TRBV5-4
TGTGCCAGCAGTGGCGGACTAGCGGGAGGCACAGATACGCAGTATTTT,CASSGGLAGGTDTQYF,TRBJ2-3,TRBD2,once,TRBV6-1
TGCAGCGACCGGACAGCAAACACTGAAGCTTTCTTT,CSDRTANTEAFF,TRBJ1-1,-,-,TRBV29-1
TGTGCCAGCAGTATAGGGGTTTCACCCCTCCACTTT,CASSIGVSPLHF,TRBJ1-6,-,few,TRBV2
TGTGCCAGCAGTTACGGACAGGGGAAGACCCAGTACTTC,CASSYGQGKTQYF,TRBJ2-5,TRBD1,-,TRBV6-5
TGTGCCAGCAGCTTAGCAGGGGCCAACACTGAAGCTTTCTTT,CASSLAGANTEAFF,TRBJ1-1,-,-,TRBV7-2
TGTGCCAGCAGCTTAGAAATACTGAATCAGCCCCAGCATTTT,CASSLEILNQPQHF,TRBJ1-5,-,-,TRBV7-8
TGTGCCAGCAGAAGGGACACCCCTTATGGCTACACCTTC,CASRRDTPYGYTF,TRBJ1-2,-,-,TRBV7-9
TGTGCCAGCAGCCCTGGGACTAGCGGGAGTGCCAACTACAATGAGCAGTTCTTC,CASSPGTSGSANYNEQFF,TRBJ2-1,TRBD2,once,TRBV3-1/TRBV3-2
TGTGCCAGCAGCCAAGAACCCACGGGTGAAAAACTGTTTTTT,CASSQEPTGEKLFF,TRBJ1-4,-,-,TRBV4-2
TGTGCCAGCCACTCGAGCTCCTACGAGCAGTACTTC,CASHSSSYEQYF,TRBJ2-7,-,once,TRBV6-5
TGTGCCAGCAGTTCCCCAGGGGAAAATGAAAAACTGTTTTTT,CASSSPGENEKLFF,TRBJ1-4,-,-,TRBV25-1
TGTGCCAGCAGTTACGACAGGGCATTTGGGACCCAGTACTTC,CASSYDRAFGTQYF,TRBJ2-5,TRBD1,-,TRBV6-6
TGTGCCATCAGTGAGGGACAGAATAGCAATCAGCCCCAGCATTTT,CAISEGQNSNQPQHF,TRBJ1-5,-,-,TRBV10-3
TGTGCCAGCAGTCGAAAACTGGGGACAGGGAATACCCAGTACTTC,CASSRKLGTGNTQYF,TRBJ2-5,TRBD1,-,TRBV3-1/TRBV3-2
TGTGCCAGCAGCAAAGAATGTTCGGAGACCCAGTACTTC,CASSKECSETQYF,TRBJ2-5,-,-,TRBV21-1
TGTGCCAGCAGCTCCGGACAGTTTTATGGCTACACCTTC,CASSSGQFYGYTF,TRBJ1-2,-,-,TRBV7-9
TGTGCCAGCAGCTTAGCGCCGGCTAGCGGGAGTAGGACAGATACGCAGTATTTT,CASSLAPASGSRTDTQYF,TRBJ2-3,TRBD2,-,TRBV7-9
TGTGCCAGCAGTTACTACGGGACAGGGGGGAATGAAAAACTGTTTTTT,CASSYYGTGGNEKLFF,TRBJ1-4,TRBD1,-,TRBV6-6
TGTGCCAGCACCATGGACGGGGGAGGCGATCAGCCCCAGCATTTT,CASTMDGGGDQPQHF,TRBJ1-5,-,-,TRBV9
TGTGCCAGCAGCTCAAGGACAGGGGTGAACACTGAAGCTTTCTTT,CASSSRTGVNTEAFF,TRBJ1-1,TRBD1,-,TRBV5-4
TGTGCCAGCGGGGGACAGGGGGCACAGCCCCAGCATTTT,CASGGQGAQPQHF,TRBJ1-5,TRBD1,-,TRBV2
TGTGCCAGCAGCTTCCGGCTAGCGGGGAGCTCTGGGGCCAACGTCCTGACTTTC,CASSFRLAGSSGANVLTF,TRBJ2-6,TRBD2,-,TRBV7-2
TGCGCCAGCAGAGGAGGCGCGAACACCGGGGAGCTGTTTTTT,CASRGGANTGELFF,TRBJ2-2,-,once,TRBV5-1
TGCGCCAGCAGCCCATTTGGAGTAGCGGGTCGGGAGACCCAGTACTTC,CASSPFGVAGRETQYF,TRBJ2-5,TRBD2,once,TRBV5-1
TGTGCCAGCAGTTTGGGCCATAGCGGGAGGGCCAGGAGGGGGTATAATGAGCAGTTCTTC,CASSLGHSGRARRGYNEQFF,TRBJ2-1,TRBD2,-,TRBV27
TGTGCCAGCAGCCAAGGCCAGGGGCCGGGAAGTGGCTACACCTTC,CASSQGQGPGSGYTF,TRBJ1-2,-,-,TRBV14
TGTGCCATCAAAGCGACCCTTACCTACAATGAGCAGTTCTTC,CAIKATLTYNEQFF,TRBJ2-1,-,-,TRBV10-3
TGTGCCAGCAGCTTAACGGGGGAGGCGGAGACCCAGTACTTC,CASSLTGEAETQYF,TRBJ2-5,-,-,TRBV7-3
TGTGCCACCAGCAGAGATGGCATCACCTACGAGCAGTACTTC,CATSRDGITYEQYF,TRBJ2-7,-,-,TRBV15
TGTGCCAGTAGTCATGGGGGGGGTCTCGAGCAGTACTTC,CASSHGGGLEQYF,TRBJ2-7,TRBD2,once,TRBV19
TGTGCCAGCAGCGACTATCGTAGCGGGAGCTCCTACGAGCAGTACTTC,CASSDYRSGSSYEQYF,TRBJ2-7,TRBD2,-,TRBV5-4
TGTGCCAGCAGTTTACGCATGGACTACCCTAACTATGGCTACACCTTC,CASSLRMDYPNYGYTF,TRBJ1-2,-,-,TRBV27
TGTGCCAGCAGCCACAGGGTTCGGACCGGGGAGCTGTTTTTT,CASSHRVRTGELFF,TRBJ2-2,-,-,TRBV7-2
TGTGCCAGCAGCACCCGACAGGGCTATGAGCAGTTCTTC,CASSTRQGYEQFF,TRBJ2-1,TRBD1,-,TRBV7-3
TGTGCCAGCAGCCATCAGGGTTTCGGGGAGCTGTTTTTT,CASSHQGFGELFF,TRBJ2-2,-,-,TRBV27
TGTGCCAGCAGTTACACGAGGACAGGAACTAACTATGGCTACACCTTC,CASSYTRTGTNYGYTF,TRBJ1-2,TRBD1,once,TRBV6-2/TRBV6-3
TGTGCCAGCAGCTTGGAGCGGGGACAGGCATACTATGGCTACACCTTC,CASSLERGQAYYGYTF,TRBJ1-2,TRBD1,-,TRBV5-4
TGTGCCAGTAGTCGCCGACTAGCAGGTTACGAGCAGTACTTC,CASSRRLAGYEQYF,TRBJ2-7,TRBD2,few,TRBV19
TGTGCCAGCAGGCGGAAGGAGGGTGGAGGCTACACCTTC,CASRRKEGGGYTF,TRBJ1-2,-,-,TRBV7-9
TGTGCCAGCAGCCGCGCGGGGGCGCAAATCTACGAGCAGTACTTC,CASSRAGAQIYEQYF,TRBJ2-7,-,-,TRBV28
TGTGCCACCCGTCGAAGTGGAGGTTCGGGAGCCACAGATACGCAGTATTTT,CATRRSGGSGATDTQYF,TRBJ2-3,-,-,TRBV24-1